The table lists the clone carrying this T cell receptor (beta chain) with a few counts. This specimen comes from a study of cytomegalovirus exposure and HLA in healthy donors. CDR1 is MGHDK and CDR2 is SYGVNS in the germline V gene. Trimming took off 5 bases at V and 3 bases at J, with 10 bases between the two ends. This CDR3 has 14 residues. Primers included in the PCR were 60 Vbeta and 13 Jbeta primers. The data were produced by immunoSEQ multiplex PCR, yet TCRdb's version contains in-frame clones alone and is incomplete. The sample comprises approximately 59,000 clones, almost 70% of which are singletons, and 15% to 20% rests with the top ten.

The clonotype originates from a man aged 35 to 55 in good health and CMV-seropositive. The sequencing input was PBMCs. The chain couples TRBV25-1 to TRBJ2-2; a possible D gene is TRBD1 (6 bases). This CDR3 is CASSRPGDTGELFF. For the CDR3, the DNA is TGTGCCAGCAGTAGACCAGGGGACACCGGGGAGCTGTTTTTT.